Below, 30 T cell receptor beta chains from the same sample are listed, as sequenced in a study of beta chain features in type 1 diabetes. Expressed TCRB transcripts were sequenced, since all the RNA that had been isolated was reverse transcribed. The data were produced by immunoSEQ multiplex PCR, yet TCRdb's version contains in-frame clones alone and is incomplete. This repertoire shows around 500,000 clones, approximately 31% found once; its top ten account for roughly 0.066%. The sample taken for sequencing was naive CD4+ T cells from blood. The receptors originated from a man between 18 and 29 years old in good health.

The J gene is TRBJ2-5, the V gene TRBV29-1; D gene uncertain. Looked up from germline, CDR1 is SQVTM and CDR2 is ANQGSEA. V shed 4 bases and J shed 2 bases, with 8 bases lying between them. The CDR3 contains 12 residues. CDR3 sequence (DNA): TGCAGCGTTGCGGCCAGACAAGAGACCCAGTACTTC. Its translation is CSVAARQETQYF.

The sample holds a few counts of this clone. The CDR3 region is CASSLKTSGYTDTQYF. Here the CDR3 DNA reads TGTGCCAGCAGCCTAAAGACTAGCGGTTACACAGATACGCAGTATTTT. The J gene is TRBJ2-3, the V gene TRBV5-4, with TRBD2 identical over 9 bases. CDR1 and CDR2 from the germline V gene are SGHNT and YYREEE (reference sequence). After removal of 4 bases from V and 2 bases from J, the junction contained 8 bases not matched to a gene. The CDR3 sequence is 16 residues long.

This clone turned up a few times. This chain uses TRBV30 with TRBJ2-1, with 7 positions matching TRBD2. Germline values: CDR1 GTSNPN, CDR2 SVGIG (reference sequence). The CDR3 totals 14 residues. Trimming at V came to 4 bases and at J to 2 bases, leaving 5 bases not matched to a gene. This CDR3 is CAWTRGSAYNEQFF. CDR3 nucleotide sequence: TGTGCCTGGACCCGCGGGAGTGCCTACAATGAGCAGTTCTTC.

The J gene is TRBJ2-4, the V gene TRBV30; D not resolved. From germline, CDR1 is GTSNPN and CDR2 SVGIG (reference sequence). Trimming stripped 3 bases from V and 7 bases from J, with 10 bases between. This CDR3 comprises 12 residues. The CDR3 DNA reads as TGTGCCTGGAGCGTAGAACGGAACATTCAGTACTTC. Amino acid sequence: CAWSVERNIQYF.

This clone has just a few counts. DNA of the CDR3: TGTGCCAGCAGCTGGGGACTAGCGGGAATGGAGACCCAGTACTTC. As protein: CASSWGLAGMETQYF. The V gene is TRBV6-5, the J gene TRBJ2-5; TRBD2 agrees at 13 bases. V lost 6 bases to trimming and J lost 5 bases; unmatched junction nucleotides: 6. CDR3 length equals 15 residues. CDR1 MNHEY and CDR2 SVGAGI come from the germline V gene.

This clone was found a few times. Its ends do not fully match the called genes, so a read error is possible. V and J are TRBV9 and TRBJ2-1; TRBD1 agrees at 8 bases. The CDR3 consists of 16 residues. Germline V CDR1 and CDR2: SGDLS, YYNGEE. The CDR3 reads CASSVGRTGLYSEQFF. The DNA of the CDR3 is TGTGCCAGCAGCGTAGGGAGGACAGGGCTTTACAGTGAGCAGTTCTTC.

This clone has a single count. CDR3 loop: CASSLTWAYEQYF. In DNA form, the CDR3 reads TGTGCCAGCAGTTTGACATGGGCCTACGAGCAGTACTTC. The rearrangement uses TRBV7-7 and TRBJ2-7; the D is unclear. Trimming stripped 6 bases from V and 2 bases from J, with 11 bases between. The germline V gene encodes CDR1 SSHAT and CDR2 FNYEAQ (reference sequence). The CDR3 has 13 amino acids.

This clone occurred a few times. V usage is TRBV6-1 and J usage is TRBJ1-5; D is uncertain. This CDR3 has 13 amino acids. Per germline, CDR1 MNHNS and CDR2 SASEGT. The V and J ends lost 3 bases and 5 bases respectively, with 8 bases between them. In DNA form, the CDR3 reads TGTGCCAGCAGTGAGACGCCGGATCAGCCCCAGCATTTT. This sequence encodes CASSETPDQPQHF.

V usage is TRBV10-1 and J usage is TRBJ2-2; D unresolved. This CDR3 is 12 amino acids long. In germline, CDR1 is WNHNN, CDR2 SYGVQD (reference sequence). Trimming cost V 4 bases and J 3 bases, with 3 bases left between them. DNA of the CDR3: TGCGCCAGCAGTGTTCACACCGGGGAGCTGTTTTTT. Protein: CASSVHTGELFF.

This clone was counted between two and nine times. The chain's CDR3 is CASSQDLVETQYF. DNA of the CDR3: TGTGCCAGCAGCCAAGATCTAGTGGAGACCCAGTACTTC. This chain joins TRBV4-2 and TRBJ2-5; D remains unclear. Germline V gene sequence: CDR1 LGHNA, CDR2 YNFKEQ. Trimming left V 0 bases short and J 5 bases short, with 7 bases between. CDR3 size: 13 residues.

The chain has TRBV11-2 and TRBJ2-1; 13 positions match TRBD2. This CDR3 region has 18 residues. Germline V gene data show CDR1 as SGHAT and CDR2 as FQNNGV. Trimming cost V 1 base and J 5 bases; bases outside gene matches: 8. The CDR3 sequence is CASSLVLGLAGRDNEQFF. CDR3 nucleotides: TGTGCCAGCAGCTTAGTCTTGGGACTAGCGGGACGGGACAATGAGCAGTTCTTC.

The chain carries TRBV6-6 and TRBJ2-4, with D possibly TRBD2 on 6 matching bases. Germline V gene sequence: CDR1 MNHNY, CDR2 SVGAGI (reference sequence). Trimming removed 4 bases at V and 0 bases at J, with 13 bases between. This CDR3 has 16 residues. Here the CDR3 reads CASSLGLEGAKNIQYF. The CDR3 region has the DNA TGTGCCAGCAGTTTGGGGTTGGAGGGAGCCAAAAACATTCAGTACTTC.

The J gene is TRBJ1-5, the V gene TRBV29-1, with a tentative D call TRBD1 (5 bases). The CDR3 spans 12 residues. V shed 4 bases and J shed 3 bases, with 7 bases lying between them. Germline CDR1 reads SQVTM; CDR2 reads ANQGSEA. The CDR3 sequence: CSVGQPNQPQHF. The CDR3 DNA reads TGCAGCGTTGGACAGCCCAATCAGCCCCAGCATTTT.

This chain joins TRBV14 and TRBJ2-1; 9 bases align to TRBD2. This CDR3 spans 16 amino acids. Trimming cost V 1 base and J 6 bases; bases outside gene matches: 7. Per the germline V gene, CDR1 is SGHDN and CDR2 is FVKESK. The CDR3 loop reads CASSQVGGRAFNEQFF. In DNA form, the CDR3 reads TGTGCCAGCAGCCAAGTAGGCGGGAGGGCCTTCAATGAGCAGTTCTTC.

The chain uses TRBV5-1 and TRBJ2-6, with D uncertain. V gave up 0 bases and J gave up 0 bases, with 7 bases separating them. This CDR3 region has 16 residues. The germline V gene encodes CDR1 SGHRS and CDR2 YFSETQ. The CDR3 sequence is CASSLVGISGANVLTF. Here the CDR3 DNA reads TGCGCCAGCAGCTTGGTTGGAATCTCTGGGGCCAACGTCCTGACTTTC.

The chain employs TRBV9 and TRBJ1-4; D possibly corresponds to TRBD1 (6 bases). Germline CDR1 and CDR2: SGDLS and YYNGEE. The CDR3 is made up of 14 amino acids. Trimming removed 4 bases at V and 8 bases at J, with 15 bases between. The CDR3 spells CASSQVGQPEKLFF. CDR3 in DNA: TGTGCCAGCAGCCAGGTCGGACAGCCCGAAAAACTGTTTTTT.

This clone has just a few counts. The rearrangement links TRBV30 to TRBJ1-2; no clear D. Looked up from germline, CDR1 is GTSNPN and CDR2 is SVGIG (reference sequence). The CDR3 loop spans 11 amino acids. Between the trimmed V and J ends, which lost 4 bases and 5 bases, there was a span of 8 bases. The chain's CDR3 is CAWNRGYGYTF. The CDR3 DNA reads as TGTGCCTGGAACCGTGGGTATGGCTACACCTTC.

This clone came up a few times. V is TRBV29-1 and J is TRBJ2-7; D gene unclear. V was pared by 6 bases and J by 3 bases, with 12 bases between. This CDR3 is built from 12 residues. Per the germline V gene, CDR1 is SQVTM and CDR2 is ANQGSEA. DNA of the CDR3: TGCAGCGTAGGCAGGACGGGCTACGAGCAGTACTTC. It specifies CSVGRTGYEQYF.

This clone showed up just once. The chain carries TRBV14 and TRBJ2-2; the D is unclear. V lost 2 bases, J lost 7 bases, and 5 bases lay in between. The CDR3 spans 12 residues. Germline V gene sequence: CDR1 SGHDN, CDR2 FVKESK. The DNA for the CDR3 is TGTGCCAGCAGCCAATTCAGCGGGGAGCTGTTTTTT. Its protein is CASSQFSGELFF.

The rearrangement links TRBV6-6 to TRBJ2-5, with D possibly being TRBD2 (6 bases). Germline V gene lookup returns CDR1 MNHNY and CDR2 SVGAGI (reference sequence). The CDR3 contains 15 residues. Trimming removed 4 bases from V and 5 bases from J, with 17 bases in between. CDR3 coding DNA: TGTGCCAGCAGTTCAGCCGGGACTGGTCAGGAGACCCAGTACTTC. Its protein product is CASSSAGTGQETQYF.

A few counts support this clone. The chain links TRBV25-1 to TRBJ2-2; D ambiguous. CDR1 MGHDK and CDR2 SYGVNS come from the germline V gene. Trimming took 2 bases from V and 6 from J, leaving 16 bases between them. CDR3 length equals 16 residues. The CDR3 bases are TGTGCCAGCAGTGAAGCCGGTGGCAGTTTTTCCGGGGAGCTGTTTTTT. Protein product: CASSEAGGSFSGELFF.

This clone has just a few counts. The rearrangement links TRBV10-3 to TRBJ2-5; the D is unclear. The germline gives CDR1 ENHRY, CDR2 SYGVKD. The CDR3 covers 16 residues. The germline V and J ends were trimmed by 0 bases and 4 bases, with 15 bases remaining between them. This CDR3 is CAISESTGQDGETQYF. In DNA, the CDR3 is TGTGCCATCAGTGAGTCGACGGGCCAGGACGGAGAGACCCAGTACTTC.

This chain connects TRBV10-3 to TRBJ1-1; D not resolved. Germline V gene sequence: CDR1 ENHRY, CDR2 SYGVKD. V was cut by 0 bases and J by 3 bases, with 11 bases left in between. There are 15 residues in the CDR3. The CDR3 here is CAISESQREYTEAFF. CDR3 nucleotide sequence: TGTGCCATCAGTGAGTCACAGCGGGAGTACACTGAAGCTTTCTTT.

This chain joins TRBV18 and TRBJ1-4; D perhaps matches TRBD1 (6 bases). The ends were cut back, 0 bases at V and 5 bases at J, with 10 bases in the middle. The CDR3 spans 15 residues. Germline CDR1 KGHSH, CDR2 LQKENI. Here the CDR3 DNA reads TGTGCCAGCTCACCACCGGGGGCGAGAAATGAAAAACTGTTTTTT. It is translated as CASSPPGARNEKLFF.

This chain links TRBV18 with TRBJ2-3, with 9 nucleotides matching TRBD2. CDR3 length: 15 residues. The J segment lost 3 bases and the V segment lost 5 bases, leaving 6 bases of the junction unmatched. CDR1 and CDR2 (germline): KGHSH, LQKENI. CDR3 sequence reads: CASSVTSGATDTQYF. The CDR3 coding sequence is TGTGCCAGCTCAGTGACTAGCGGAGCTACAGATACGCAGTATTTT.

The chain has TRBV27 and TRBJ2-1; 7 positions agree with TRBD2. V dropped 6 bases and J dropped 6; count of bases not matched to a gene: 8. Germline CDR1 and CDR2: MNHEY and SMNVEV (reference sequence). The CDR3 has 14 amino acids. CDR3 sequence: CASRGLAGVNEQFF. CDR3 nucleotide sequence: TGTGCCAGCAGGGGACTGGCGGGAGTCAATGAGCAGTTCTTC.

Points on this clone: The junction departs from the called germline gene at one end, perhaps through a read error. DNA for the CDR3: TGTGCCAGCAACTTATTGGACAGGGGAGAGACCCAGTACTTC. This translates into CASNLLDRGETQYF. This rearrangement joins TRBV7-9 to TRBJ2-5; 9 nucleotides align to TRBD1. Looked up from germline, CDR1 is SEHNR and CDR2 is FQNEAQ (reference sequence). This CDR3 is 14 amino acids long.

This clone has only a few counts. The chain joins TRBV6-5 to TRBJ2-5; D might be TRBD1 or TRBD2, each matching 5 bases. Germline CDR1 reads MNHEY; CDR2 reads SVGAGI. The ends were cut back, 6 bases at V and 5 bases at J, with 16 bases in the middle. The CDR3 consists of 14 residues. CDR3 sequence: CASRPLRGGETQYF. CDR3 DNA sequence: TGTGCCAGCAGGCCCCTTCGGGGCGGGGAGACCCAGTACTTC.

CDR3 amino acids: CASSLSSQETQYF. DNA of the CDR3: TGTGCCAGCAGCTTAAGCAGCCAAGAGACCCAGTACTTC. This chain links TRBV7-3 with TRBJ2-5, with D unclear. V lost 1 base to trimming and J lost 1 base, with 4 bases between them. The CDR3 consists of 13 residues. Germline V gives CDR1 SGHTA, CDR2 FQGTGA.

On this clone: Other DNA variants within this sample encode the same CDR3. This chain connects TRBV20-1 to TRBJ2-3; D possibly corresponds to TRBD2 (5 bases). V was shortened by 6 bases and J by 2 bases, with 6 bases between the two germline ends. The CDR3 runs 11 residues. Per the germline V gene, CDR1 is DFQATT and CDR2 is SNEGSKA (reference sequence). CDR3 coding DNA: TGCAGTGCGCGGGCCACAGATACGCAGTATTTT. This translates into CSARATDTQYF.